The 28 T cell receptor beta chains presented below share a single source sample, sequenced in a study of OX40 agonist ivuxolimab in advanced cancers. Preparation of the library involved the immunoSEQ multiplex PCR assay. TCRdb took over this immuneACCESS table, retaining in-frame rearrangements with V and J assigned. Such tables are incomplete; in checked studies, under half of the missing clones stem from an unresolved V gene, and the remainder is unexplained. Recorded for this sample are approximately 72,000 clones; just over 85% of them occurred a single time. The ten top clones hold 0.86% of the sample. Material: CD4+ or CD8+ T cells sorted from blood, obtained in a trial of the OX40 agonist ivuxolimab. Receptors were obtained from an adult with an advanced solid tumor such as melanoma, head and neck, liver or kidney cancer.

The V gene is TRBV4-2, the J gene TRBJ1-2; a weak D match, TRBD1 (5 bases). Germline V gives CDR1 LGHNA, CDR2 YNFKEQ. V shed 4 bases and J shed 8 bases, with 23 bases lying between them. There are 16 residues in the CDR3. CDR3 residues: CASSPQGIAPGGGYTF. In DNA form, the CDR3 reads TGTGCCAGCAGCCCACAAGGGATAGCTCCCGGGGGAGGCTACACCTTC.

The chain has TRBV29-1 and TRBJ2-7; 8 bases are shared with TRBD2. Germline V gene data show CDR1 as SQVTM and CDR2 as ANQGSEA. The CDR3 loop spans 14 amino acids. V lost 4 bases and J lost 6; bases outside the gene matches: 11. In DNA form, the CDR3 reads TGCAGCGTTGTCTTCCCCGGGAGGGGACGCGAGCAGTACTTC. Amino acids: CSVVFPGRGREQYF.

The chain carries TRBV11-3 and TRBJ2-3, with TRBD1 identical over 8 bases. The CDR3 totals 16 residues. The trim removed 2 bases at V and 1 base at J, leaving 5 bases unmatched. CDR1 and CDR2 from the germline V gene are SGHNT and YENEEA. CDR3 amino acids: CASSLKPGQGTDTQYF. In nucleotides, the CDR3 is TGTGCCAGCAGCTTAAAACCGGGACAGGGCACAGATACGCAGTATTTT.

The chain uses TRBV6-6 and TRBJ2-5, with D unresolved. The CDR3 runs 14 residues. Trimming left V 5 bases short and J 5 bases short, with 15 bases between. Germline lookup yields CDR1 MNHNY and CDR2 SVGAGI (reference sequence). The CDR3: CASSPDWSGETQYF. For the CDR3, the DNA is TGTGCCAGCAGTCCAGACTGGTCCGGGGAGACCCAGTACTTC.

The rearrangement links TRBV5-5 to TRBJ2-3; 8 bases map to TRBD2. Germline V CDR1 and CDR2: SGHKS, YYEKEE (reference sequence). With V trimmed by 1 base and J by 2 bases, 6 bases remained unmatched. The CDR3 spans 16 residues. The CDR3 nucleotides are TGTGCCAGCAGCTTGCGAGCGGGGGCGCTCACAGATACGCAGTATTTT. Translation gives CASSLRAGALTDTQYF.

This sequence joins TRBV11-1 and TRBJ2-6; D is perhaps TRBD2 (6 bases). This CDR3 contains 16 residues. Trimming stripped 5 bases from V and 3 bases from J, with 14 bases between. The germline V gene encodes CDR1 SGHAT and CDR2 FQDESV (reference sequence). CDR3 DNA sequence: TGTGCCAGCAGCCGACTAGGGTCGAGTGGGGCCAACGTCCTGACTTTC. Protein sequence: CASSRLGSSGANVLTF.

V is TRBV4-2 and J is TRBJ2-1, with TRBD2 matching over 8 bases. The CDR3 consists of 16 residues. Trimming at V came to 1 base and at J to 0 bases, leaving 2 bases not matched to a gene. Germline values: CDR1 LGHNA, CDR2 YNFKEQ. The CDR3 here is CASSQVLAGSYNEQFF. CDR3 in DNA: TGTGCCAGCAGCCAAGTGCTAGCGGGCTCCTACAATGAGCAGTTCTTC.

The chain recombines TRBV6-4 with TRBJ1-2; D might be TRBD1 (5 bases). The CDR3 spans 14 residues. CDR1 is MRHNA and CDR2 is SNTAGT in the germline V gene. Deletions cut 0 bases from V and 2 bases from J, with 7 bases between. CDR3 in amino acids: CASSDSGQNYGYTF. CDR3 bases: TGTGCCAGCAGTGACTCGGGGCAGAACTATGGCTACACCTTC.

The chain uses TRBV7-9 and TRBJ2-7, with 7 bases aligning to TRBD1. Germline V gene sequence: CDR1 SEHNR, CDR2 FQNEAQ (reference sequence). The V segment lost 4 bases and the J segment 0 bases; nucleotides outside the gene matches: 3. The CDR3 is made up of 14 amino acids. CDR3 amino acids: CASSSDRSSYEQYF. The CDR3 nucleotides are TGTGCCAGCAGCTCGGACAGGAGCTCCTACGAGCAGTACTTC.

The genes are TRBV7-2 and TRBJ1-2; 8 bases agree with TRBD1. Germline CDR1 SGHTA, CDR2 FQGNSA. Unmatched junction bases numbered 6, after V lost 3 bases and J lost 6 bases. The CDR3 loop spans 14 amino acids. Here the CDR3 DNA reads TGTGCCAGCAGCTTTGACGGACAGGGCAATGGCTACACCTTC. Its protein product is CASSFDGQGNGYTF.

The J gene is TRBJ2-3, the V gene TRBV7-9; possible D gene TRBD1, 5 bases. Germline V gives CDR1 SEHNR, CDR2 FQNEAQ (reference sequence). The CDR3 covers 14 residues. The V gene lost 5 bases and the J gene lost 4 bases, with 13 bases spanning the gap. CDR3 amino acids: CASSPESRADTQYF. In nucleotides, the CDR3 is TGTGCCAGCAGCCCCGAGAGCAGGGCAGATACGCAGTATTTT.

The rearrangement links TRBV6-6 to TRBJ1-5; weak D call: TRBD1 (6 bases). The germline V and J ends were trimmed by 7 bases and 4 bases, with 17 bases remaining between them. Germline V gene sequence: CDR1 MNHNY, CDR2 SVGAGI (reference sequence). The CDR3 has 15 amino acids. CDR3 DNA sequence: TGTGCCAGCACCCTCAGGGGACCTACAAATCAGCCCCAGCATTTT. This translates into CASTLRGPTNQPQHF.

This chain connects TRBV5-1 to TRBJ2-7, with D perhaps TRBD1 (6 bases). This CDR3 region has 14 residues. Trimming took off 4 bases at V and 2 bases at J, with 13 bases between the two ends. The V gene's germline CDR1 is SGHRS and CDR2 YFSETQ. DNA of the CDR3: TGCGCCAGCAGCCCTGGACAGATAGCCTACGAGCAGTACTTC. It translates to CASSPGQIAYEQYF.

The gene calls are TRBV7-6 and TRBJ2-3; D is tentatively TRBD1 or TRBD2 (6 bases each). Germline V gene sequence: CDR1 SGHVS, CDR2 FNYEAQ. The CDR3 consists of 15 residues. Between the trimmed V and J ends, which lost 1 base and 3 bases, there was a span of 11 bases. For the CDR3, the DNA is TGTGCCAGCAGCTTAGGTCGGGGGCTGACAGATACGCAGTATTTT. Its protein product is CASSLGRGLTDTQYF. Based on the CDR3 plus reference TRBV7-6 and TRBJ2-3, the full variable domain is GAGVSQSPRYKVTKRGQDVALRCDPISGHVSLYWYRQALGQGPEFLTYFNYEAQQDKSGLPNDRFSAERPEGSISTLTIQRTEQRDSAMYRCASSLGRGLTDTQYFGPGTRLTVL.

The genes are TRBV9 and TRBJ2-1; D may be TRBD2 (6 bases). The CDR3 length is 15 residues. Germline values: CDR1 SGDLS, CDR2 YYNGEE. V lost 4 bases to trimming and J lost 6 bases, with 17 bases between them. The CDR3 is CASSLIGTGSNEQFF. CDR3 nucleotides: TGTGCCAGCAGCCTCATAGGGACTGGAAGCAATGAGCAGTTCTTC.

This clone was seen only once. This sequence joins TRBV7-2 and TRBJ2-1; 11 nucleotides align to TRBD2. CDR3 length: 14 residues. Trimming at V came to 6 bases and at J to 9 bases, leaving 7 bases not matched to a gene. Germline V gene sequence: CDR1 SGHTA, CDR2 FQGNSA. CDR3 DNA sequence: TGTGCCAGCAGGTCACTAGCGGGAGAGGGTGAGCAGTTCTTC. The encoded protein is CASRSLAGEGEQFF.

The chain employs TRBV7-2 and TRBJ1-2; maybe TRBD1 (5 bases). Germline assignment: CDR1 SGHTA and CDR2 FQGNSA. The CDR3 runs to 16 residues. Trimming pared 6 bases from V and 6 bases from J, leaving 23 bases between. CDR3 loop: CASSPRTLPFGNGYTF. CDR3 DNA: TGTGCCAGCAGTCCTCGGACACTCCCGTTTGGAAATGGCTACACCTTC.

Written as DNA, the CDR3 is TGTGCCAGCAGTTTACTCACTAGCGGGGGGGCCAACACCGGGGAGCTGTTTTTT. It is translated as CASSLLTSGGANTGELFF. The chain carries TRBV28 and TRBJ2-2; 13 bases agree with TRBD2. CDR1 is MDHEN, CDR2 SYDVKM, per germline. Unmatched junction bases numbered 5, after V lost 2 bases and J lost 2 bases. The CDR3 totals 18 residues. Together with reference TRBV28 and TRBJ2-2, the CDR3 gives the full variable domain: DVKVTQSSRYLVKRTGEKVFLECVQDMDHENMFWYRQDPGLGLRLIYFSYDVKMKEKGDIPEGYSVSREKKERFSLILESASTNQTSMYLCASSLLTSGGANTGELFFGEGSRLTVL.

V gene TRBV6-5 combines with J gene TRBJ1-3; tentative D call: TRBD1 (6 bases). V lost 5 bases, J lost 0 bases, and 11 bases lay in between. This CDR3 is 15 amino acids long. The germline CDR1 and CDR2 sequences are MNHEY and SVGAGI. CDR3 in DNA: TGTGCCAGCAGTCGACAGGCCTACTCTGGAAACACCATATATTTT. It encodes CASSRQAYSGNTIYF.

The V gene is TRBV4-3, the J gene TRBJ2-2, with a tentative D call TRBD2 (5 bases). The CDR3 is 14 residues long. The germline V gene encodes CDR1 LGHNA and CDR2 YSLEER. Between the trimmed V and J ends, which lost 6 bases and 7 bases, there was a span of 15 bases. In DNA form, the CDR3 reads TGCGCCAGCAGTCAGTCGAGGGCCGACGGGGAGCTGTTTTTT. It yields the protein CASSQSRADGELFF.

The chain joins TRBV4-2 to TRBJ1-4, with D perhaps TRBD1 (5 bases). Germline V lookup: CDR1 LGHNA, CDR2 YNFKEQ. The CDR3 extends over 15 amino acids. The germline V and J ends were trimmed by 3 bases and 0 bases, with 8 bases remaining between them. The DNA for the CDR3 is TGTGCCAGCAGCCACGGGGACTCAACTAATGAAAAACTGTTTTTT. Its protein product is CASSHGDSTNEKLFF.

The V call is TRBV28, the J call TRBJ1-5, with a possible D match to TRBD1 (6 bases). The germline V and J ends were trimmed by 7 bases and 0 bases, with 10 bases remaining between them. Per germline, CDR1 MDHEN and CDR2 SYDVKM. The CDR3 is 14 residues long. The CDR3 coding sequence is TGTGCCAGCACGGGACACCTTAGCAATCAGCCCCAGCATTTT. It translates to CASTGHLSNQPQHF.

This clone is medium-sized. This chain links TRBV3-2 with TRBJ2-7. TRBV3-2 represents a pseudogene. This CDR3 comprises 9 residues. CDR3 region: CATPYEQYF. In DNA, the CDR3 is TGTGCCACACCCTACGAGCAGTACTTC.

This rearrangement joins TRBV19 to TRBJ1-5, with unresolved D. Germline-derived CDR1 and CDR2 are LNHDA and SQIVND (reference sequence). This CDR3 region has 18 residues. The V gene lost 3 bases and the J gene lost 5 bases, with 23 bases spanning the gap. CDR3 protein: CASSIPPGRNPAYQPQHF. The CDR3 nucleotides are TGTGCCAGTAGTATCCCCCCCGGGCGAAATCCGGCCTATCAGCCCCAGCATTTT.

Written as DNA, the CDR3 is TGTGCCAGCAGCTCCCGGACAGGCGCAAATTCACCCCTCCACTTT. This sequence encodes CASSSRTGANSPLHF. This chain uses TRBV7-2 with TRBJ1-6, with 7 nucleotides matching TRBD1. Germline V gene data show CDR1 as SGHTA and CDR2 as FQGNSA. V shed 4 bases and J 7 bases; nucleotides not matched to a gene: 7. CDR3 length: 15 amino acids.

This rearrangement joins TRBV6-1 to TRBJ1-5, with D possibly TRBD1 on 5 matching bases. V was cut by 1 base and J by 11 bases, with 9 bases left in between. The length of the CDR3 is 12 residues. Germline-derived CDR1 and CDR2 are MNHNS and SASEGT. Here the CDR3 reads CASSEGGETQHF. In DNA form, the CDR3 reads TGTGCCAGCAGTGAAGGGGGGGAAACCCAGCATTTT.

The CDR3 coding sequence is TGTGCCAGCAGGGGGCTCTCCTACGAGCAGTACTTC. This gives the protein CASRGLSYEQYF. V gene TRBV28 combines with J gene TRBJ2-7, with TRBD1 as a possible D gene (5 bases). The CDR3 is 12 amino acids. V was clipped by 6 bases and J by 0 bases, with 6 bases between them. Germline CDR1 reads MDHEN; CDR2 reads SYDVKM.

The chain links TRBV6-1 to TRBJ1-5; 9 nucleotides line up with TRBD1. V lost 2 bases, J lost 15 bases, and 5 bases stayed unmatched. Per germline, CDR1 MNHNS and CDR2 SASEGT. The CDR3 is 12 amino acids. The CDR3 DNA reads TGTGCCAGCAGTGAATCGGGGACAGGGAGGCATTTT. It is translated as CASSESGTGRHF.